This T cell receptor (beta chain) was documented in a study of T cell responses to AZD1222 COVID-19 vaccine. Overall study results and limits: Repertoire sampling occurred only after the peak T cell response.

Comments on this clone: Its target is unknown.

The table came from immunoSEQ multiplex PCR; TCRdb's copy has only in-frame clones and leaves some out. Of some 130,000 clones listed, over 90% are singletons. The clonotype originates from an adult in good health. The source was peripheral blood, collected on day 0 of AZD1222 vaccination.

The CDR3 DNA reads as TGTGCCAGCAGCAAAAAACGGACGGGAAACACCGGGGAGCTGTTTTTT. This translates into CASSKKRTGNTGELFF. The chain carries TRBV21-1 and TRBJ2-2; TRBD2, the table's D call, was not compared with the DNA. TRBV21-1 is designated a pseudogene. This CDR3 spans 16 amino acids.